The clone carrying this T cell receptor beta chain occurred many times. Its specificity is not known. The data derive from a study of response to subunit inactivated influenza vaccine. A single record per CDR3 protein comes from TCRdb applying MiXCR to the RT-PCR reads. This sample has 450,000 to 600,000 distinct CDR3 sequences, with approximately 7.8% found just once. Study-wide findings and caveats: Researchers suggested that each seasonal influenza vaccination recruits few new T cells.

V shed 2 bases and J shed 1 base, with 11 bases lying between them. CDR3 size: 15 residues. Germline lookup yields CDR1 SEHNR and CDR2 FQNEAQ (reference sequence). The source was PBMCs from blood, collected less than 25 months after vaccination. The clonotype comes from a man in his fifties or sixties who received an inactivated influenza vaccine. The chain has TRBV7-9 and TRBJ2-5; tentatively, D is TRBD1 or TRBD2 (5 bases each). CDR3 amino acids: CASSLMQGAQETQYF. The CDR3 bases are TGTGCCAGCAGCTTAATGCAGGGAGCCCAAGAGACCCAGTACTTC. Drawing the rest from reference TRBV7-9 and TRBJ2-5, the complete variable domain is DTGVSQNPRHKITKRGQNVTFRCDPISEHNRLYWYRQTLGQGPEFLTYFQNEAQLEKSRLLSDRFSAERPKGSFSTLEIQRTEQGDSAMYLCASSLMQGAQETQYFGPGTRLLVL.